These 21 T cell receptor beta chains originate from one sample sequenced in a study of T cells in Graves' hyperthyroidism and ophthalmopathy. The TCR beta CDR3 regions underwent amplification using RNA transcripts as the source. A set of HTBI primers served as the primers for a first-round RT-PCR of the TCR CDR3. TCRdb analysed the multiplex PCR reads with MiXCR anew, one entry per CDR3 protein. The sample carries around 540,000 distinct CDR3 sequences, 15% to 20% recorded once. Sequenced sample: blood. The source is a woman aged 30 to 39 with Graves' ophthalmopathy.

This clonotype is a singleton in its sample. The genes are TRBV7-2 and TRBJ1-1, with D tentatively TRBD1 (5 bases). There are 13 residues in the CDR3. V was shortened by 5 bases and J by 7 bases, with 14 bases between the two germline ends. The germline V gene encodes CDR1 SGHTA and CDR2 FQGNSA. The CDR3 loop reads CASSPGTALEAFF. Written as DNA, the CDR3 is TGTGCCAGCAGCCCCGGGACCGCCCTTGAAGCTTTCTTT.

V usage is TRBV28 and J usage is TRBJ1-2; D ambiguous. V lost 5 bases and J 4 bases, leaving 14 bases between the germline ends. Germline lookup yields CDR1 MDHEN and CDR2 SYDVKM. This CDR3 is built from 14 residues. For the CDR3, the DNA is TGTGCCAGCAGTCCATTAGGACTATTCTATGGCTACACCTTC. This gives the protein CASSPLGLFYGYTF.

Ten or more counts support this clonotype. The rearrangement uses TRBV30 and TRBJ1-1; 11 bases align to TRBD1. V dropped 4 bases and J dropped 4; count of bases not matched to a gene: 5. The CDR3 runs 14 residues. Germline loops: CDR1 GTSNPN, CDR2 SVGIG (reference sequence). Here the CDR3 DNA reads TGTGCCTGGACTCCCGGGACAGGGGGCACTGAAGCTTTCTTT. Protein product: CAWTPGTGGTEAFF.

This clonotype was seen a few times. For the CDR3, the DNA is TGTGCCAGCAGGAACAGGGAGGGGGAAAAACTGTTTTTT. It codes for CASRNREGEKLFF. The rearrangement uses TRBV6-1 and TRBJ1-4; tentatively, D is TRBD1 (6 bases). V shed 6 bases and J shed 8 bases, with 13 bases lying between them. Per germline, CDR1 MNHNS and CDR2 SASEGT. The CDR3 contains 13 residues.

This clonotype was counted many times. The rearrangement joins TRBV28 to TRBJ1-1, with a possible D match to TRBD1 (5 bases). Germline lookup yields CDR1 MDHEN and CDR2 SYDVKM. Trimming pared 2 bases from V and 3 bases from J, leaving 10 bases between. There are 14 residues in the CDR3. Here the CDR3 reads CASSLGWGDTEAFF. The CDR3 DNA sequence: TGTGCCAGCAGTTTAGGCTGGGGGGACACTGAAGCTTTCTTT.

The chain employs TRBV10-3 and TRBJ2-3; TRBD1 agrees at 9 bases. The CDR3 is made up of 16 amino acids. CDR1 is ENHRY, CDR2 SYGVKD, per germline. The trim removed 1 base at V and 1 base at J, leaving 3 bases unmatched. The CDR3 DNA reads TGTGCCATCAGTGAGTTGGGACAGGGTGGCACAGATACGCAGTATTTT. Amino acid sequence: CAISELGQGGTDTQYF.

At least ten counts were recorded for this clonotype. For the CDR3, the DNA is TGTGCCAGCAGCTTCCAGGGTGGCGAGCAGTTCTTC. Its translation: CASSFQGGEQFF. The gene calls are TRBV7-3 and TRBJ2-1; maybe TRBD1 (5 bases). The CDR3 is made up of 12 amino acids. The germline V gene has CDR1 SGHTA and CDR2 FQGTGA. Trimming cost V 3 bases and J 10 bases, with 10 bases left between them.

This sequence joins TRBV9 and TRBJ2-3; D unresolved. With 7 bases removed from V and 0 bases from J, the gap between germline ends came to 15 bases. CDR3 length: 15 amino acids. From germline, CDR1 is SGDLS and CDR2 YYNGEE. The CDR3 sequence is CASGDSRSSTDTQYF. The CDR3 DNA is TGTGCCAGCGGGGATAGCCGGTCTAGCACAGATACGCAGTATTTT.

V is TRBV30 and J is TRBJ2-5; 7 positions agree with TRBD2. The CDR3 contains 13 residues. Per germline, CDR1 GTSNPN and CDR2 SVGIG (reference sequence). V lost 5 bases, J lost 2 bases, and 5 bases stayed unmatched. The CDR3 DNA sequence: TGTGCCTGGGCGCCGGGACTACAAGAGACCCAGTACTTC. It is translated as CAWAPGLQETQYF. The whole variable domain, remainder taken from reference TRBV30 and TRBJ2-5, is SQTIHQWPATLVQPVGSPLSLECTVEGTSNPNLYWYRQAAGRGLQLLFYSVGIGQISSEVPQNLSASRPQDRQFILSSKKLLLSDSGFYLCAWAPGLQETQYFGPGTRLLVL.

There are many counts of this clonotype. The chain couples TRBV28 to TRBJ1-5; TRBD1 might be the D (5 bases). V shed 5 bases and J shed 4 bases, with 15 bases lying between them. The CDR3 covers 15 residues. Germline V gene data show CDR1 as MDHEN and CDR2 as SYDVKM. This CDR3 is CASSGPGTGNQPQHF. As DNA, the CDR3 is TGTGCCAGCAGTGGACCCGGGACTGGGAATCAGCCCCAGCATTTT.

CDR3 sequence (DNA): TGTGCCAGTAGTACCCCCGACAGGGGACGCAATCAGCCCCAGCATTTT. Amino acid sequence: CASSTPDRGRNQPQHF. The chain employs TRBV19 and TRBJ1-5, with 8 bases aligning to TRBD1. The V and J ends lost 4 bases and 2 bases, in that order; junction bases with no gene match: 7. The germline V gene encodes CDR1 LNHDA and CDR2 SQIVND (reference sequence). This CDR3 has 16 residues.

Many counts were recorded for this clonotype. The chain couples TRBV24-1 to TRBJ2-7; D gene ambiguous. Germline CDR1 and CDR2: KGHDR and SFDVKD. V lost 5 bases and J 7 bases, leaving 14 bases between the germline ends. The CDR3 sequence is 13 residues long. The CDR3 DNA follows: TGTGCCACCAGTGCCGCGACAACGGATGAGCAGTACTTC. Translating it yields CATSAATTDEQYF.

This clonotype was observed many times. The V gene is TRBV28, the J gene TRBJ2-1, with 7 bases lining up with TRBD2. Germline-derived CDR1 and CDR2 are MDHEN and SYDVKM. The length of the CDR3 is 15 residues. The V gene end was trimmed by 7 bases and the J gene end by 4 bases; junction bases not matched to a gene: 10. The CDR3 region has the DNA TGTGCCAGCAAGGTTCGCGGGGAGGGATACAATGAGCAGTTCTTC. Translating it yields CASKVRGEGYNEQFF.

V is TRBV6-6 and J is TRBJ2-7; the D gene is possibly TRBD1 (6 bases). Germline CDR1 reads MNHNY; CDR2 reads SVGAGI (reference sequence). V was shortened by 0 bases and J by 3 bases, with 15 bases between the two germline ends. The CDR3 extends over 16 amino acids. CDR3 sequence reads: CASSYSPTQGYYEQYF. CDR3 DNA sequence: TGTGCCAGCAGTTACTCCCCAACACAGGGTTACTACGAGCAGTACTTC.

This clonotype came up many times. The chain joins TRBV20-1 to TRBJ2-7; D is possibly TRBD2 (6 bases). The CDR3 runs 15 residues. The germline V gene has CDR1 DFQATT and CDR2 SNEGSKA (reference sequence). V lost 0 bases and J lost 0, with 12 bases in between. The CDR3 DNA reads as TGCAGTGCTAGAGACCCGGGGAGGACCTCCTACGAGCAGTACTTC. Its translation is CSARDPGRTSYEQYF.

The sample holds many counts of this clonotype. The chain employs TRBV9 and TRBJ2-7; tentatively, D is TRBD1 or TRBD2 (5 bases each). The CDR3 loop spans 14 amino acids. Trimming took off 3 bases at V and 4 bases at J, with 14 bases between the two ends. CDR1 is SGDLS, CDR2 YYNGEE, per germline. As DNA, the CDR3 is TGTGCCAGCAGCGCCGGGACCCTCGTTTACGAGCAGTACTTC. It encodes CASSAGTLVYEQYF.

This clonotype showed up just a few times. This sequence joins TRBV30 and TRBJ2-7; TRBD2 might be the D (6 bases). In germline, CDR1 is GTSNPN, CDR2 SVGIG (reference sequence). The CDR3 is 13 residues long. The CDR3 DNA reads as TGTGCTACGTCCGGACTAACCACCTACGAGCAGTACTTC. Its protein product is CATSGLTTYEQYF.

This clonotype showed up many times. The CDR3 protein is CASSPPRTGVETQYF. The CDR3 DNA sequence: TGTGCCAGCAGCCCACCCCGGACAGGGGTAGAGACCCAGTACTTC. The chain uses TRBV7-2 and TRBJ2-5, with 9 bases that match TRBD1. The CDR3 has 15 residues. The V gene's germline CDR1 is SGHTA and CDR2 FQGNSA. J gave up 4 bases and V 5 bases, and 8 bases lay outside the gene matches. Variable domain in full (rest from reference TRBV7-2 and TRBJ2-5): GAGVSQSPSNKVTEKGKDVELRCDPISGHTALYWYRQSLGQGLEFLIYFQGNSAPDKSGLPSDRFSAERTGGSVSTLTIQRTQQEDSAVYLCASSPPRTGVETQYFGPGTRLLVL.

The chain joins TRBV7-2 to TRBJ2-1; TRBD2 might be the D (6 bases). Trimming shortened V by 3 bases and J by 0 bases, and 12 bases separated the two germline ends. The CDR3 runs 16 residues. Germline-derived CDR1 and CDR2 are SGHTA and FQGNSA. The CDR3 loop is CASSFLARDSYNEQFF. The CDR3 DNA reads TGTGCCAGCAGCTTTCTAGCGAGAGACTCCTACAATGAGCAGTTCTTC.

This clonotype was detected ten times or more. V and J are TRBV20-1 and TRBJ2-3; 9 bases are a match to TRBD2. The germline V gene encodes CDR1 DFQATT and CDR2 SNEGSKA (reference sequence). This CDR3 spans 14 amino acids. V dropped 6 bases and J dropped 1; count of bases not matched to a gene: 5. The CDR3 here is CSAKGLAGTDTQYF. The DNA for the CDR3 is TGCAGTGCCAAGGGACTAGCTGGCACAGATACGCAGTATTTT.

This clonotype was seen repeatedly, ten times or more. This chain links TRBV5-1 with TRBJ1-1; no clear D. This CDR3 region has 12 residues. V was pared by 1 base and J by 5 bases, with 6 bases between. Germline lookup yields CDR1 SGHRS and CDR2 YFSETQ. CDR3 loop: CASSLSATEAFF. The DNA of the CDR3 is TGCGCCAGCAGCTTGTCGGCGACTGAAGCTTTCTTT. Full variable domain (rest looked up from reference TRBV5-1 and TRBJ1-1): KAGVTQTPRYLIKTRGQQVTLSCSPISGHRSVSWYQQTPGQGLQFLFEYFSETQRNKGNFPGRFSGRQFSNSRSEMNVSTLELGDSALYLCASSLSATEAFFGQGTRLTVV.